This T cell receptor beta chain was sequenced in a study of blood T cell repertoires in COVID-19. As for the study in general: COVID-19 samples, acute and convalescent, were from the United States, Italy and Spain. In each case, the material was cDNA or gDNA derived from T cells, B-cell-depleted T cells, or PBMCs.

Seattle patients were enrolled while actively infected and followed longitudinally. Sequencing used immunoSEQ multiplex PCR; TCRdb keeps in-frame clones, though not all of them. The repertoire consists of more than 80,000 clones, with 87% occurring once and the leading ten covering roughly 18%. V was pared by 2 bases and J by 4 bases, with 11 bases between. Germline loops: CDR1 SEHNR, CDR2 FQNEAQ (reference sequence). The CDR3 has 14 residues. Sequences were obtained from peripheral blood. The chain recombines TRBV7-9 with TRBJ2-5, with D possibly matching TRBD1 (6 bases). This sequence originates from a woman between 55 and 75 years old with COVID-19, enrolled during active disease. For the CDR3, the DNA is TGTGCCAGCAGCTTATACAGGGTTCGAGAGACCCAGTACTTC. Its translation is CASSLYRVRETQYF. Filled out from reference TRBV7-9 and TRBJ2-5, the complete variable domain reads DTGVSQNPRHKITKRGQNVTFRCDPISEHNRLYWYRQTLGQGPEFLTYFQNEAQLEKSRLLSDRFSAERPKGSFSTLEIQRTEQGDSAMYLCASSLYRVRETQYFGPGTRLLVL.